The T cell receptor (beta chain) under discussion was sequenced for a study of blood T cell repertoires in COVID-19. Study-wide background: The cDNA or gDNA used as material had been derived from T cells, B-cell-depleted T cells, or PBMCs.

Participants came from 24 US areas, aged about 18 to 100 years. Cohort 3 donors were reported recovered after two negative PCRs, clearance, or symptom resolution. Original methodology: Reference gene primers were amplified, and this amplification served to estimate nucleated cell counts. Sequencing used immunoSEQ multiplex PCR; TCRdb keeps in-frame clones, though not all of them. That table is the source of V, J and clone size, and D and trimming were worked out from the DNA. The data hold around 380,000 clones, with more than 70% observed a single time. Germline assignment: CDR1 SGHRS and CDR2 YFSETQ. Trimming removed 4 bases from V and 3 bases from J, with 13 bases in between. This CDR3 region has 14 residues.

The sequencing sample was made of PBMCs or T cells enriched from blood (not recorded which). The TCR comes from a man aged 25-40 years who had recovered from COVID-19. The chain links TRBV5-1 to TRBJ1-1, with a weak D call TRBD1 (5 bases). The CDR3 DNA sequence: TGCGCCAGCAGCCAAGGGCGGGGGGACACTGAAGCTTTCTTT. Its protein product is CASSQGRGDTEAFF.